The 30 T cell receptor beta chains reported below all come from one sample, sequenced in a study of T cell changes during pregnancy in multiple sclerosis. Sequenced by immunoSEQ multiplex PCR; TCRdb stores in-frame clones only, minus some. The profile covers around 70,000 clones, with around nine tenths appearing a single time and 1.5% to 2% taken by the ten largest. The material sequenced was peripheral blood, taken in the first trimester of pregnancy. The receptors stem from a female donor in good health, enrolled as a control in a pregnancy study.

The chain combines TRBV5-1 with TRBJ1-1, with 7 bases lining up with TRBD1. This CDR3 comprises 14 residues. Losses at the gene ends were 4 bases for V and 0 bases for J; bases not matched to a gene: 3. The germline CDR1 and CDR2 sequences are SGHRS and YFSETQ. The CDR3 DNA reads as TGCGCCAGCAGCGTACAGGGGATGAACACTGAAGCTTTCTTT. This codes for CASSVQGMNTEAFF.

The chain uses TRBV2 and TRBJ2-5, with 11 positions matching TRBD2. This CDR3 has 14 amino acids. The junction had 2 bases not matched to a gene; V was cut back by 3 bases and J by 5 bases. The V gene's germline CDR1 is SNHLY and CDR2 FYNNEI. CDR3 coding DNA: TGTGCCAGCAGTGATGGACTAGCGGGTGAGACCCAGTACTTC. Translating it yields CASSDGLAGETQYF.

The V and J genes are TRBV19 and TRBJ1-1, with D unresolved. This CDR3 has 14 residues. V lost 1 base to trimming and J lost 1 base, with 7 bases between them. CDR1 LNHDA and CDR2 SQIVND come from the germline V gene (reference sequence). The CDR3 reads CASSIVAGNTEAFF. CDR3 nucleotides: TGTGCCAGTAGTATAGTGGCAGGGAACACTGAAGCTTTCTTT.

CDR3 protein: CASSDGPRWTF. The CDR3 DNA reads TGTGCCAGCAGTGATGGTCCGCGCTGGACCTTC. The chain couples TRBV27 to TRBJ1-2; D remains ambiguous. CDR3 length equals 11 residues. Germline V lookup: CDR1 MNHEY, CDR2 SMNVEV (reference sequence). Trimming stripped 5 bases from V and 14 bases from J, with 15 bases between.

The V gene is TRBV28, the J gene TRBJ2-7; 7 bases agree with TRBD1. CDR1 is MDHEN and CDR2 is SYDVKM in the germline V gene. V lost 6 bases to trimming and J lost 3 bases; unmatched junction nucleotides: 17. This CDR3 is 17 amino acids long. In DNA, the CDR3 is TGTGCCAGCAGCCACAACCCCAACAGGGGTTGGAGCTACGAGCAGTACTTC. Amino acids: CASSHNPNRGWSYEQYF.

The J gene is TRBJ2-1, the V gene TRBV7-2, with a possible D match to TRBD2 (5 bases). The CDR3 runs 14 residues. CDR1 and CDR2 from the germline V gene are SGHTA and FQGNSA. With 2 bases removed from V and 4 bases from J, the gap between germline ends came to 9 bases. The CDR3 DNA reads TGTGCCAGCAGCTTACTGGCGGGTTACAATGAGCAGTTCTTC. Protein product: CASSLLAGYNEQFF.

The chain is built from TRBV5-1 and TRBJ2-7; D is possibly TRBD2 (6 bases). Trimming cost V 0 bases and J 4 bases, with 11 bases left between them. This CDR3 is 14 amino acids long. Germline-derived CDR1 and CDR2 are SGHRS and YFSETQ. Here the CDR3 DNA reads TGCGCCAGCAGCTTGGCTCCCGCGGGATACGAGCAGTACTTC. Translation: CASSLAPAGYEQYF.

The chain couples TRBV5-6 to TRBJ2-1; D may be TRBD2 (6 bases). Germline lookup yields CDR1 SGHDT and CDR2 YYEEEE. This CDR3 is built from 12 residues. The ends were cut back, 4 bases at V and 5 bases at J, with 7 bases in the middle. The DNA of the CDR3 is TGTGCCAGCAGCGGGGGGAACAATGAGCAGTTCTTC. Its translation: CASSGGNNEQFF. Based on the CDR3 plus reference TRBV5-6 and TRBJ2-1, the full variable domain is DAGVTQSPTHLIKTRGQQVTLRCSPKSGHDTVSWYQQALGQGPQFIFQYYEEEERQRGNFPDRFSGHQFPNYSSELNVNALLLGDSALYLCASSGGNNEQFFGPGTRLTVL.

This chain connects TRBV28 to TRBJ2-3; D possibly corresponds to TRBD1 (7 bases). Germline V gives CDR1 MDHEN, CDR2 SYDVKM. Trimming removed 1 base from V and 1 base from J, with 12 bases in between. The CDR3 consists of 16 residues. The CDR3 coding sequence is TGTGCCAGCAGTTTATACCGCGGGACAGGCACAGATACGCAGTATTTT. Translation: CASSLYRGTGTDTQYF.

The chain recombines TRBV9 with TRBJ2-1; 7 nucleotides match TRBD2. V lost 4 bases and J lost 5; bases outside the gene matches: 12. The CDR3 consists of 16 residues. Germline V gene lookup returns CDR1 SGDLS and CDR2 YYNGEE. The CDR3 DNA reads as TGTGCCAGCAGCACGGGAGTAGCGGGCGCGGACAATGAGCAGTTCTTC. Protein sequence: CASSTGVAGADNEQFF.

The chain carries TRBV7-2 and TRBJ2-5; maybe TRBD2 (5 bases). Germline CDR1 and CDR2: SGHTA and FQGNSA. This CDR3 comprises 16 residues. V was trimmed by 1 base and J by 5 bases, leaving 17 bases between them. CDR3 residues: CASSLDGRSSTETQYF. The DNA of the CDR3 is TGTGCCAGCAGCTTAGATGGGAGATCCTCAACGGAGACCCAGTACTTC.

The CDR3 nucleotides read TGTGCCACCAGCCTGGACAGACTCTATGGCTACACCTTC. Its protein product is CATSLDRLYGYTF. The genes are TRBV15 and TRBJ1-2, with a tentative D call TRBD1 (6 bases). This CDR3 has 13 amino acids. Germline loops: CDR1 LNHNV, CDR2 YYDKDF (reference sequence). Trimming shortened V by 5 bases and J by 4 bases, and 11 bases separated the two germline ends.

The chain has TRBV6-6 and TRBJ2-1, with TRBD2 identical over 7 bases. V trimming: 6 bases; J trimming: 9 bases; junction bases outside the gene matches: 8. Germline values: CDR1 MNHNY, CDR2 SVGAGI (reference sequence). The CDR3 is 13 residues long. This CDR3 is CASSKVLATEQFF. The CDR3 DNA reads TGTGCCAGCAGCAAGGTACTAGCGACTGAGCAGTTCTTC.

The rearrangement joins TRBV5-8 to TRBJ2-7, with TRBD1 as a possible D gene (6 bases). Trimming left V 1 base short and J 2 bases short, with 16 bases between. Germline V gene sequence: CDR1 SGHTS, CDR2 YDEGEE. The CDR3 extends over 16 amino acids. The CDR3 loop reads CASSLRTAYVTYEQYF. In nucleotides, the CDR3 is TGTGCCAGCAGCTTGCGGACAGCCTATGTAACCTACGAGCAGTACTTC.

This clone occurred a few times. The CDR3 sequence is CATSRTGDLGYTF. CDR3 sequence (DNA): TGTGCCACCAGCAGGACAGGAGATCTAGGCTACACCTTC. This sequence joins TRBV15 and TRBJ1-2; tentative D call: TRBD1 (6 bases). The CDR3 covers 13 residues. V was pared by 3 bases and J by 8 bases, with 13 bases between. CDR1 LNHNV and CDR2 YYDKDF come from the germline V gene (reference sequence).

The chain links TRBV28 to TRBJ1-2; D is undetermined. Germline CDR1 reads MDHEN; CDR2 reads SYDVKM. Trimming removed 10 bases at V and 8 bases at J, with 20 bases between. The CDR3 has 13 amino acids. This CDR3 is CATLPPTLLGYTF. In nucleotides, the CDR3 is TGTGCCACCCTACCCCCGACACTTCTGGGCTACACCTTC.

The DNA for the CDR3 is TGTGCCAGCAGTTACTCGACGGGGGGGTTGAATGAGCAGTTCTTC. As protein: CASSYSTGGLNEQFF. The chain links TRBV6-5 to TRBJ2-1; 8 bases line up with TRBD2. This CDR3 has 15 amino acids. The germline V gene has CDR1 MNHEY and CDR2 SVGAGI. With 0 bases clipped from V and 7 bases from J, the junction kept 5 bases outside the gene matches.

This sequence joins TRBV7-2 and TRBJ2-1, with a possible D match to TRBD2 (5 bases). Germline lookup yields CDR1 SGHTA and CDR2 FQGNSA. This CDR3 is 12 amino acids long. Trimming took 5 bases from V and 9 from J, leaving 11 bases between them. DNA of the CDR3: TGTGCCAGCAGCCCGGCGGGTGCTGAGCAGTTCTTC. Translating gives CASSPAGAEQFF.

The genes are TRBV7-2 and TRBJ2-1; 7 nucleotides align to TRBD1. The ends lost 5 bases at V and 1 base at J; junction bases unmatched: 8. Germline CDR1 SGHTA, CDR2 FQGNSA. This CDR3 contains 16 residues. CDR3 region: CASSAGGRGSYNEQFF. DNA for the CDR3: TGTGCCAGCAGCGCAGGGGGAAGAGGGTCCTACAATGAGCAGTTCTTC.

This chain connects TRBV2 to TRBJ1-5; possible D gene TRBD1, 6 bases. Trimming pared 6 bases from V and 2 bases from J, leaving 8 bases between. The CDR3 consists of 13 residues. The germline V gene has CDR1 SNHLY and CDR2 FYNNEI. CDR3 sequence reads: CASSSGGNQPQHF. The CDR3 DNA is TGTGCCAGCAGCTCAGGGGGCAATCAGCCCCAGCATTTT.

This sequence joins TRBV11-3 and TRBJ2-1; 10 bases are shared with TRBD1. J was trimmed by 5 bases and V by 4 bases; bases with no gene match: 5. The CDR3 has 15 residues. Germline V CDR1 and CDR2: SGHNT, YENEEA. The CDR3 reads CASSSPGQGNNEQFF. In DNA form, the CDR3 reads TGTGCCAGCAGCTCCCCGGGACAGGGGAACAATGAGCAGTTCTTC.

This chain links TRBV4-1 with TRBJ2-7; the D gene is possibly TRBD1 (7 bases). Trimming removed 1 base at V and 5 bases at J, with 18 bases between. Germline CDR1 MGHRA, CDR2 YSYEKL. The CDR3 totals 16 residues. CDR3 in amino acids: CASSQVEGRGYDEQYF. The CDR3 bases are TGCGCCAGCAGCCAAGTGGAGGGCAGGGGGTACGACGAGCAGTACTTC.

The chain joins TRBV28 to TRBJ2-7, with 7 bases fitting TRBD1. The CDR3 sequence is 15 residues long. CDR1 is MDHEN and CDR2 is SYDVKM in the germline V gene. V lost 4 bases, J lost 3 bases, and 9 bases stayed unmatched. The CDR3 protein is CASSSSGTEGYEQYF. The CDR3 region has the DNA TGTGCCAGCAGTTCTTCCGGGACAGAAGGCTACGAGCAGTACTTC.

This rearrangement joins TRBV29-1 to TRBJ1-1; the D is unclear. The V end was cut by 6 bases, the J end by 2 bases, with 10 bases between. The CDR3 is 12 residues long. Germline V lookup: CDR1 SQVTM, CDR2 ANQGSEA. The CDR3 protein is CSVVGQNTEAFF. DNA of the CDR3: TGCAGCGTGGTTGGCCAAAACACTGAAGCTTTCTTT.

The CDR3 DNA follows: TGTGCCAGCAGCGCCTCAATGGGACAGAATCAGCCCCAGCATTTT. As protein: CASSASMGQNQPQHF. The rearrangement links TRBV9 to TRBJ1-5, with TRBD1 matching 7 bases. Per the germline V gene, CDR1 is SGDLS and CDR2 is YYNGEE. This CDR3 contains 15 residues. The ends lost 3 bases at V and 4 bases at J; junction bases unmatched: 7.

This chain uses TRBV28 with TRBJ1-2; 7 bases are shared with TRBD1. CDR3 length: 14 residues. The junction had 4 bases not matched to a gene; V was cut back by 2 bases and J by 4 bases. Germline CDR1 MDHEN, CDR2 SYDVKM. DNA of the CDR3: TGTGCCAGCAGTTTACAGGGGGATAGCTATGGCTACACCTTC. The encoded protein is CASSLQGDSYGYTF.

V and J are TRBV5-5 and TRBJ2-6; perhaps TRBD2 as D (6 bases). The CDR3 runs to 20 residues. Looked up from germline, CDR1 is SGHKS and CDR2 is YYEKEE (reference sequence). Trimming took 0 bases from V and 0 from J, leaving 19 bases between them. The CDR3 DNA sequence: TGTGCCAGCAGCTTGGAAGATCGGAGAACGGACTACTCTGGGGCCAACGTCCTGACTTTC. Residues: CASSLEDRRTDYSGANVLTF.

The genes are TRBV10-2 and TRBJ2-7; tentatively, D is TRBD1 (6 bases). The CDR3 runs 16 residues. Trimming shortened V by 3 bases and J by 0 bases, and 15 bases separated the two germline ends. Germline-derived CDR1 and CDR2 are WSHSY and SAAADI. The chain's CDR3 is CASSERGQYFSYEQYF. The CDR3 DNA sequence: TGCGCCAGCAGTGAACGAGGACAGTACTTCTCCTACGAGCAGTACTTC.

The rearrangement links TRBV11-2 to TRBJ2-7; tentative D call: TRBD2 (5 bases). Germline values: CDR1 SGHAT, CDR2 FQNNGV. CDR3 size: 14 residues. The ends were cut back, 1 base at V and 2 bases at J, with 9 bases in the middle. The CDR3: CASSLGRQPYEQYF. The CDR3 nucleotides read TGTGCCAGCAGCTTAGGGAGGCAACCCTACGAGCAGTACTTC.

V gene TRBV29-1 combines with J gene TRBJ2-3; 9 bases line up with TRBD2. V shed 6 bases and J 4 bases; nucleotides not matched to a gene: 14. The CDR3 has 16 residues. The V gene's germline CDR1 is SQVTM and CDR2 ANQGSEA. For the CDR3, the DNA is TGCAGCGTCAACAGTCTTAGCGGGAGATTATCAGATACGCAGTATTTT. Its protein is CSVNSLSGRLSDTQYF.